This T cell receptor beta chain was identified in a study of shared clonotypes between healthy human individuals. General study results and limits: Clonotype sharing among donors was thought likely to change with sequencing depth. Sampling was confined to blood; repertoires within tissues likely differ.

This clone has a handful of counts. Antigen specificity is unknown. The identical CDR3 is also encoded by other nucleotide sequences in the sample. Sequenced by immunoSEQ multiplex PCR; TCRdb stores in-frame clones only, minus some. The sample includes approximately 2.1 million clones, about 92% seen only once; the top ten take roughly 0.36%. The CDR3 loop spans 15 amino acids. V lost 3 bases to trimming and J lost 2 bases; unmatched junction nucleotides: 2. CDR1 and CDR2 (germline): SEHNR, FQNEAQ (reference sequence). Those who donated were healthy HIV-negative adults, with no recent acute infections or vaccinations reported.

This TCR was sampled from a man in his late teens or twenties in good health. Some clones in this sample may be carry-over from other donors' samples. Sequencing input: naive CD4+ T cells from PBMCs. Stated subset: CD45RA+ positively selected. This chain uses TRBV7-9 with TRBJ2-5; 11 bases align to TRBD1. The CDR3 DNA follows: TGTGCCAGCAGCTTGGGACAGGGGGTACAAGAGACCCAGTACTTC. Translated: CASSLGQGVQETQYF.